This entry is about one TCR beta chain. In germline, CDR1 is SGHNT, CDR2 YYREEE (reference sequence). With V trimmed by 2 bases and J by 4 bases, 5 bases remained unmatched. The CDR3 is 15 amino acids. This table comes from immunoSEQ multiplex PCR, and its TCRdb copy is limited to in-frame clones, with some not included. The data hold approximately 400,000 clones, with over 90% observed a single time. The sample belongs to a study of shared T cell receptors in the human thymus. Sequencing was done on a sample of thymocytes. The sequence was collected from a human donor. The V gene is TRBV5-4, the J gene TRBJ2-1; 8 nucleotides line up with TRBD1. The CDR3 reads CASSFSRGRYNEQFF. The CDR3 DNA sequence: TGTGCCAGCAGCTTTAGCAGGGGGCGGTACAATGAGCAGTTCTTC. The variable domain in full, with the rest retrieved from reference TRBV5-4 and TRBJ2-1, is ETGVTQSPTHLIKTRGQQVTLRCSSQSGHNTVSWYQQALGQGPQFIFQYYREEENGRGNFPPRFSGLQFPNYSSELNVNALELDDSALYLCASSFSRGRYNEQFFGPGTRLTVL.